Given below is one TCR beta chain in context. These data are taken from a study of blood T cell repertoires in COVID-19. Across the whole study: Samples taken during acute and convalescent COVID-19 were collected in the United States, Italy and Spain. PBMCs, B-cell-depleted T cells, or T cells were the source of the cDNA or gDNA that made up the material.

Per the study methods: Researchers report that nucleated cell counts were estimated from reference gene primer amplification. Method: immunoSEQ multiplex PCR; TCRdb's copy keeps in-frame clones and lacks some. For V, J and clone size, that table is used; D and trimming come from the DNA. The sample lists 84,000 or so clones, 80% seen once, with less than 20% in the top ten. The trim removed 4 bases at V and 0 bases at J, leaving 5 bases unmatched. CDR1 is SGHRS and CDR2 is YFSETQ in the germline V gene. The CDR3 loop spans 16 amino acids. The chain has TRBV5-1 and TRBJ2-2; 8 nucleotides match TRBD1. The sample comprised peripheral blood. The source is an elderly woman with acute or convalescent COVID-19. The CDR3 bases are TGCGCCAGCAGCATACAGGGGGGTACGAACACCGGGGAGCTGTTTTTT. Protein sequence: CASSIQGGTNTGELFF.